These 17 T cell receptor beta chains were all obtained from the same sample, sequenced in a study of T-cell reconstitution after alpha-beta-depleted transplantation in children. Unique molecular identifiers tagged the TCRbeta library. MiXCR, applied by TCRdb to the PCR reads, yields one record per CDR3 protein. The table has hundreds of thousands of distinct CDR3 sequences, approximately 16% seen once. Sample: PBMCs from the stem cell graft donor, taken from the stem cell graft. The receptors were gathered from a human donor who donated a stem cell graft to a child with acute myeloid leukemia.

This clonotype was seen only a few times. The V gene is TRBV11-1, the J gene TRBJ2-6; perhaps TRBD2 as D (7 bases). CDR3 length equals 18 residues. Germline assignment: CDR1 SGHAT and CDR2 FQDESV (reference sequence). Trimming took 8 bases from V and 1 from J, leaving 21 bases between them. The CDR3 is CASRRGGREDSGANVLTF. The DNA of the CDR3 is TGTGCCAGCCGTAGGGGGGGCAGGGAGGATTCTGGGGCCAACGTCCTGACTTTC.

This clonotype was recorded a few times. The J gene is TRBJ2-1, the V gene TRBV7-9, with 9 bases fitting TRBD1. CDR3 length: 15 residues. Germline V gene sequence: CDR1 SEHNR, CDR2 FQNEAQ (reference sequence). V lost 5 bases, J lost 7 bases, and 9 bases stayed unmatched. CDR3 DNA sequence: TGTGCCAGCAGCGCGTACAGGGGGCGAACAAATGAGCAGTTCTTC. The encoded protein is CASSAYRGRTNEQFF. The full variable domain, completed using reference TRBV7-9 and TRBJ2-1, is DTGVSQNPRHKITKRGQNVTFRCDPISEHNRLYWYRQTLGQGPEFLTYFQNEAQLEKSRLLSDRFSAERPKGSFSTLEIQRTEQGDSAMYLCASSAYRGRTNEQFFGPGTRLTVL.

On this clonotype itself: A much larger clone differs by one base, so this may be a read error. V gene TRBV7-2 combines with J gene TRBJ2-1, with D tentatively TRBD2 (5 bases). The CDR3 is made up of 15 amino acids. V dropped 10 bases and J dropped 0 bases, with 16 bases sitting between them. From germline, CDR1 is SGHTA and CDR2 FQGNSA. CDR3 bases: TGTGCCATTGGAGCGGCGCCGAGCTCCTACAATGAGCAGTTCTTC. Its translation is CAIGAAPSSYNEQFF.

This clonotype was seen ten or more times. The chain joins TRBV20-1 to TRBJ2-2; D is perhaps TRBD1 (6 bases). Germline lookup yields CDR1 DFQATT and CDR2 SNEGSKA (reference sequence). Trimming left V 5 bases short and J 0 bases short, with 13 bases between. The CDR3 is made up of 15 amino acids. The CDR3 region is CSAFQGFTNTGELFF. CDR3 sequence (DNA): TGCAGTGCTTTTCAGGGGTTCACGAACACCGGGGAGCTGTTTTTT.

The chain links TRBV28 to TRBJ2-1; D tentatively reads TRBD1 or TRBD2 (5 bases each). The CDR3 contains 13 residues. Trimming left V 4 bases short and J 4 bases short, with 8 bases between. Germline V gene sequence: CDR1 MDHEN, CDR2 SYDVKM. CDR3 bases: TGTGCCAGCAGTTGGGGGATTTACAATGAGCAGTTCTTC. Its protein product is CASSWGIYNEQFF.

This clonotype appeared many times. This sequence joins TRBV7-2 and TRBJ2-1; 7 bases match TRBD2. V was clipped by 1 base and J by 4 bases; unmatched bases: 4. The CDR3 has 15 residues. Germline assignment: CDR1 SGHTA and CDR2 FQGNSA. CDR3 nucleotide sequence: TGTGCCAGCAGCTTAGACCAGCGGGGATACAATGAGCAGTTCTTC. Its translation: CASSLDQRGYNEQFF.

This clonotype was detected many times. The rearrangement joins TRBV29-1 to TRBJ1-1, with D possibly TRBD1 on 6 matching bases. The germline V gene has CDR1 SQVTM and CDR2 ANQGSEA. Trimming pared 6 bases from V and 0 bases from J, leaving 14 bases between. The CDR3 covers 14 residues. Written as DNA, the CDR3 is TGCAGCGTGCTCCGGGGGCTCATGAACACTGAAGCTTTCTTT. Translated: CSVLRGLMNTEAFF.

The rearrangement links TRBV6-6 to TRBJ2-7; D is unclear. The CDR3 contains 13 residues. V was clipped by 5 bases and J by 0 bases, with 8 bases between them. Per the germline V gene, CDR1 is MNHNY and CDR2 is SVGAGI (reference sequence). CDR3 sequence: CASSDWSSYEQYF. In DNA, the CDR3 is TGTGCCAGCAGTGACTGGTCCTCCTACGAGCAGTACTTC.

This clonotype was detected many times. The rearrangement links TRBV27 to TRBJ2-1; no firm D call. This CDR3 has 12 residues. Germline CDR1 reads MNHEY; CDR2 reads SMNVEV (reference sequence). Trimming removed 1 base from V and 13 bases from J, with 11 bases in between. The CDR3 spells CASSLYGVQQFF. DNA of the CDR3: TGTGCCAGCAGTTTATATGGGGTCCAACAGTTCTTC.

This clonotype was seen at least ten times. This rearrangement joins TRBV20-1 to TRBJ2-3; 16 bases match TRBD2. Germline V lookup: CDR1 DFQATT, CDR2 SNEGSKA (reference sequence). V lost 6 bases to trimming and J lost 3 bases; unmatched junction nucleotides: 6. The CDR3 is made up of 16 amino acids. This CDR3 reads CSATGLAGGRTDTQYF. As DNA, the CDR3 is TGCAGTGCCACGGGACTAGCGGGGGGGCGGACAGATACGCAGTATTTT.

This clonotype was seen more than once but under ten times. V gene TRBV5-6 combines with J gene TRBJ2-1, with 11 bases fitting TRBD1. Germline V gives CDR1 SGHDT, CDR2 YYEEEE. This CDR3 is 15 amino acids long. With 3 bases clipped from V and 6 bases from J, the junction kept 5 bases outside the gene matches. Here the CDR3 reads CASSSWGQGVNEQFF. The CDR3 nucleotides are TGTGCCAGCAGCTCGTGGGGACAGGGGGTCAATGAGCAGTTCTTC.

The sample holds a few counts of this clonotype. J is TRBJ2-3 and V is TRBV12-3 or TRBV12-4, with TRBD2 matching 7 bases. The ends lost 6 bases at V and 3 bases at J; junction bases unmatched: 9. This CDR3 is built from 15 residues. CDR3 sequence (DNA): TGTGCCAGCAGCCACCCTAGCGGAGGTACAGATACGCAGTATTTT. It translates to CASSHPSGGTDTQYF.

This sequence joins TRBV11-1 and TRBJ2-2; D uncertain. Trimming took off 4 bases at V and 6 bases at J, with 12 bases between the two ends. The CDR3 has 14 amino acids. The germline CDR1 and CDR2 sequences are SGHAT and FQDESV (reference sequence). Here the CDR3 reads CASSSQAPAGELFF. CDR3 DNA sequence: TGTGCCAGCAGCTCCCAGGCCCCCGCCGGGGAGCTGTTTTTT.

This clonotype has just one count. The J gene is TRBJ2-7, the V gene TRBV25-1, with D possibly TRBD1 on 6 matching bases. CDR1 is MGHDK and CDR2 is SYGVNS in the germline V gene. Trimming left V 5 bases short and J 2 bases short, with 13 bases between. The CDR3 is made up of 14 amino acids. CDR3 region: CASSRTAKAYEQYF. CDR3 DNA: TGTGCCAGCAGTAGGACAGCTAAGGCCTACGAGCAGTACTTC.

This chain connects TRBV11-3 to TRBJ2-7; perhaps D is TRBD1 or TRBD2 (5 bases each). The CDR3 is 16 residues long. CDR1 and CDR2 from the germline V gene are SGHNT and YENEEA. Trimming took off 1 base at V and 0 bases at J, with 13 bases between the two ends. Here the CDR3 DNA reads TGTGCCAGCAGCTTAGGGCTGAAGGGGAGCTCCTACGAGCAGTACTTC. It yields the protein CASSLGLKGSSYEQYF.

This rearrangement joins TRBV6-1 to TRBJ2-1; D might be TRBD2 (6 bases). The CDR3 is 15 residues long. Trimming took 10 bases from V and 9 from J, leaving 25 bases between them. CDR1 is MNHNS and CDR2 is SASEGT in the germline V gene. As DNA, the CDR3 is TGTGCCACCCGAATGGGACTGGGTCAAAATGTTGAGCAGTTCTTC. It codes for CATRMGLGQNVEQFF.

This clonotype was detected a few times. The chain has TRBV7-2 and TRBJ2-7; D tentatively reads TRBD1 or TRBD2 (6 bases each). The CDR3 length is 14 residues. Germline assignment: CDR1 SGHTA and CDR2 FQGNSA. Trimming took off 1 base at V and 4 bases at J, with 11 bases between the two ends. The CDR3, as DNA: TGTGCCAGCAGCTTAGAACGGGGGCAGTACGAGCAGTACTTC. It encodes CASSLERGQYEQYF. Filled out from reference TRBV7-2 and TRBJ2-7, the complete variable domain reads GAGVSQSPSNKVTEKGKDVELRCDPISGHTALYWYRQSLGQGLEFLIYFQGNSAPDKSGLPSDRFSAERTGGSVSTLTIQRTQQEDSAVYLCASSLERGQYEQYFGPGTRLTVT.